The 14 T cell receptor beta chains given below trace back to one sample, sequenced in a study of T cell clonotyping in hematopoietic cell transplantation. Assay: immunoSEQ multiplex PCR; the TCRdb copy retains only in-frame clones and omits some. The profile covers about 6,300 clones, with roughly 78% appearing a single time and 30% to 45% taken by the ten largest. The source was peripheral blood mononuclear cells, collected 180 days after allogeneic stem cell transplant. The source is a male patient in his seventies who had an allogeneic stem cell transplant from an unrelated donor, so T cells may come from the graft donor. Some clones in this sample may be carry-over from other donors' samples.

The chain combines TRBV5-1 with TRBJ2-7; 7 bases fit TRBD2. CDR1 is SGHRS and CDR2 is YFSETQ in the germline V gene. V gave up 1 base and J gave up 3 bases; unmatched junction bases: 4. The CDR3 has 14 residues. CDR3 region: CASSLTSEGYEQYF. The CDR3 DNA reads TGCGCCAGCAGCTTGACTAGCGAGGGCTACGAGCAGTACTTC.

By frequency in the sample, this clone is medium-sized (0.01 to 0.1%). This sequence joins TRBV6-1 and TRBJ1-1; D might be TRBD1 (6 bases). The V gene lost 4 bases and the J gene lost 0 bases, with 12 bases spanning the gap. This CDR3 spans 15 amino acids. CDR1 and CDR2 (germline): MNHNS, SASEGT. The CDR3 protein is CASSGWTEVNTEAFF. The CDR3 DNA sequence: TGTGCCAGCAGTGGATGGACAGAGGTGAACACTGAAGCTTTCTTT.

The chain has TRBV27 and TRBJ2-7; TRBD2 agrees at 15 bases. The CDR3 has 17 residues. Germline CDR1 reads MNHEY; CDR2 reads SMNVEV (reference sequence). Trimming removed 4 bases from V and 3 bases from J; junction bases left unmatched: 7. CDR3 nucleotides: TGTGCCAGCAGTTACAGGACTAGCGGGAGGGGTTACTACGAGCAGTACTTC. It codes for CASSYRTSGRGYYEQYF.

This clone was counted a few times. The chain couples TRBV19 to TRBJ2-5, with a possible D match to TRBD1 (7 bases). The germline V and J ends were trimmed by 5 bases and 0 bases, with 16 bases remaining between them. The CDR3 is made up of 16 amino acids. Germline V gene sequence: CDR1 LNHDA, CDR2 SQIVND (reference sequence). The CDR3 region has the DNA TGTGCCAGTAGTGCGGGGACAGCAGTGTACCAAGAGACCCAGTACTTC. Its translation: CASSAGTAVYQETQYF.

The J gene is TRBJ2-1, the V gene TRBV27; unclear D gene. V was shortened by 6 bases and J by 3 bases, with 9 bases between the two germline ends. The length of the CDR3 is 13 residues. Germline V gene sequence: CDR1 MNHEY, CDR2 SMNVEV (reference sequence). The CDR3 loop is CASRGYGYNEQFF. The CDR3 DNA reads TGTGCCAGCAGGGGGTACGGCTACAATGAGCAGTTCTTC.

This chain connects TRBV6-5 to TRBJ2-1; D not certain. The V end was cut by 3 bases, the J end by 8 bases, with 14 bases between. From germline, CDR1 is MNHEY and CDR2 SVGAGI. There are 14 residues in the CDR3. In DNA, the CDR3 is TGTGCCAGCAGTTATTCCTCCCGCGGCGATGAGCAGTTCTTC. Amino acids: CASSYSSRGDEQFF.

This clone was counted once. DNA for the CDR3: TGTGCCAGCAGCTTACAAGGGGTCGGGAACACCGGGGAGCTGTTTTTT. It specifies CASSLQGVGNTGELFF. This chain connects TRBV7-6 to TRBJ2-2; TRBD1 is a possible D gene (5 bases). Per the germline V gene, CDR1 is SGHVS and CDR2 is FNYEAQ. This CDR3 spans 16 amino acids. Trimming took 2 bases from V and 1 from J, leaving 11 bases between them. The whole variable domain, filled in from reference TRBV7-6 and TRBJ2-2, reads GAGVSQSPRYKVTKRGQDVALRCDPISGHVSLYWYRQALGQGPEFLTYFNYEAQQDKSGLPNDRFSAERPEGSISTLTIQRTEQRDSAMYRCASSLQGVGNTGELFFGEGSRLTVL.

The rearrangement joins TRBV30 to TRBJ2-5, with D possibly matching TRBD2 (5 bases). The CDR3 is 12 residues long. Trimming pared 2 bases from V and 7 bases from J, leaving 11 bases between. In germline, CDR1 is GTSNPN, CDR2 SVGIG (reference sequence). Here the CDR3 DNA reads TGTGCCTGGAGTTCGACACGGGGGACCCAGTACTTC. It is translated as CAWSSTRGTQYF.

The genes are TRBV11-2 and TRBJ2-7, with D possibly matching TRBD1 (6 bases). The CDR3 spans 15 residues. The V gene lost 4 bases and the J gene lost 0 bases, with 13 bases spanning the gap. Per the germline V gene, CDR1 is SGHAT and CDR2 is FQNNGV. As DNA, the CDR3 is TGTGCCAGCAGCTCCCCAAGGGGGATCTCCTACGAGCAGTACTTC. Encoded protein: CASSSPRGISYEQYF.

CDR3 bases: TGTGCCAGCAGTGAATCTCCGGCACTAGGGGCAGGGGATACGCAGTATTTT. Protein product: CASSESPALGAGDTQYF. This chain uses TRBV2 with TRBJ2-3; D assignment may be TRBD1 or TRBD2 (5 bases each). The V end was cut by 2 bases, the J end by 6 bases, with 21 bases between. The germline V gene encodes CDR1 SNHLY and CDR2 FYNNEI. CDR3 size: 17 residues.

V usage is TRBV30 and J usage is TRBJ2-1; TRBD2 matches at 9 bases. The CDR3 covers 13 residues. Germline lookup yields CDR1 GTSNPN and CDR2 SVGIG (reference sequence). With V trimmed by 4 bases and J by 10 bases, 8 bases remained unmatched. CDR3 amino acids: CAWTWREGGEQFF. The CDR3, as DNA: TGTGCCTGGACGTGGCGGGAGGGCGGAGAGCAGTTCTTC.

The V and J genes are TRBV19 and TRBJ2-7, with D possibly TRBD2 on 6 matching bases. V lost 4 bases and J 4 bases, leaving 17 bases between the germline ends. The germline V gene encodes CDR1 LNHDA and CDR2 SQIVND (reference sequence). This CDR3 has 15 amino acids. The CDR3 DNA reads TGTGCCAGTAGTAGGAGCGGGTCCCCCGAGTACGAGCAGTACTTC. Protein: CASSRSGSPEYEQYF.

This clone turned up a few times. V is TRBV9 and J is TRBJ2-3, with a tentative D call TRBD2 (6 bases). Germline V gene lookup returns CDR1 SGDLS and CDR2 YYNGEE. This CDR3 spans 15 amino acids. Trimming stripped 3 bases from V and 3 bases from J, with 14 bases between. For the CDR3, the DNA is TGTGCCAGCAGCGCGTTCGCGGGACGGACAGATACGCAGTATTTT. Its protein product is CASSAFAGRTDTQYF.

The rearrangement links TRBV6-4 to TRBJ2-1; perhaps TRBD2 as D (6 bases). The CDR3 has 13 residues. V was pared by 4 bases and J by 7 bases, with 11 bases between. Per germline, CDR1 MRHNA and CDR2 SNTAGT. The CDR3 DNA reads TGTGCCAGCAGTGCGGGAGAAAGGAATGAGCAGTTCTTC. Amino acid sequence: CASSAGERNEQFF.